This T cell receptor (beta chain) was identified during a study of blood T cell repertoires in COVID-19. Overall study: The United States, Italy and Spain provided the acute and convalescent COVID-19 samples. The cDNA or gDNA used as material had been derived from T cells, B-cell-depleted T cells, or PBMCs.

Per the original methods: The assay estimated nucleated cells by amplifying reference gene primers. Clones were sequenced by immunoSEQ multiplex PCR, and TCRdb holds only the in-frame ones, with some missing. Clone size and V and J calls were adopted from that table, with D and trimming inferred from the DNA. The data show around 320,000 clones, with 70% to 90% seen just once and around 6.9% held by the top ten. The CDR3 has 14 residues. Germline CDR1 and CDR2: LGHDT and YNNKEL (reference sequence). Trimming stripped 4 bases from V and 7 bases from J, with 11 bases between. The TCR sequence derives from a human donor in a cohort sampled during active COVID-19. The J gene is TRBJ1-6, the V gene TRBV3-1 (or the pseudogene TRBV3-2), with D hard to call. The specimen sequenced was peripheral blood. The CDR3 DNA sequence: TGTGCCAGCAGCCCCTATGCGGGGAATTCACCCCTCCACTTT. This sequence encodes CASSPYAGNSPLHF.